These T cell receptor beta chains were read from a single sample in a study of blood T cells in healthy people across ages. TCRdb independently ran MiXCR on the 5' RACE reads; one entry per CDR3 protein. The data hold more than 1 million distinct CDR3 sequences, with more than 40% observed a single time. Sequenced: blood. These receptors all come from a woman in her sixties in good health. Both conserved end residues are part of each CDR3. The order of the fields is V gene, J gene, clone size, CDR3 protein. Size is stated for part of the rows, as once, few or many counts, or as a class when the clone is expanded.

TRBV20-1,TRBJ1-1,-,CSARAAWGTEAFF
TRBV9,TRBJ2-3,-,CASSGRGSQTDTQYF
TRBV29-1,TRBJ2-2,-,CSVVRYPGELFF
TRBV9,TRBJ2-1,-,CASSVSSYEQFF
TRBV7-2,-,-,CASDGASGVPYNEQYF
TRBV29-1,TRBJ2-5,-,CSVEDTGVQETQYF
TRBV3-1,TRBJ2-1,few,CASSQLNNEQFF
TRBV5-6,TRBJ2-7,few,CASRRAGASLGEQYF
TRBV20-1,TRBJ1-2,many,CSASKATNYGYTF
TRBV7-2,TRBJ2-1,-,CASSLGFLSDSYNVQFF
TRBV12-3/TRBV12-4,TRBJ2-1,few,CASSFPGNNEQFF
TRBV30,-,-,CAWAGGPGEQYF
TRBV29-1,TRBJ1-2,-,CSVDGQGVGGYTF
TRBV10-3,TRBJ2-7,-,CAISGGGGLADYEQYF
TRBV9,TRBJ2-1,-,CASSPGLAGDVYNEQFF
TRBV5-1,TRBJ2-7,few,CASSHVGQYYEQYF
TRBV10-2,TRBJ2-3,few,CASRTAGLSPVTDTQYF
TRBV27,TRBJ2-1,few,CATARGTKTYNEQFF
TRBV10-2,TRBJ2-5,few,CASSWRFQETQYF
TRBV15,TRBJ2-5,-,CATSPRTLGETQYF
TRBV28,TRBJ2-2,once,CASSTSGGLNTGELFF
TRBV14,TRBJ2-1,few,CASSPYRMPTSYNEQFF
TRBV20-1,TRBJ2-1,-,CSAREERGYNEQFF
TRBV9,TRBJ2-3,-,CASSVAPGSAGSTDTQYF
TRBV7-3,TRBJ2-7,few,CASSLWSRDEQYF
TRBV27,TRBJ2-7,-,CASLGRGGPPGGSYEQYF
TRBV13,TRBJ2-7,few,CASSHGLASYEQYF
TRBV12-3/TRBV12-4,TRBJ1-1,-,CASSIQQGSETFF
TRBV5-1,TRBJ2-1,-,CASSLDATGGPAEQFF
TRBV20-1,TRBJ2-7,-,CSAAPGTDYEQYF
TRBV5-1,TRBJ2-7,-,CARGLPGYEQYF
TRBV28,TRBJ2-7,few,CASSFLAPYEQYF
TRBV20-1,TRBJ1-5,few,CSASRGWGQPQHF
TRBV27,TRBJ2-7,few,CASKSGTITYEQYF
TRBV7-2,TRBJ2-1,once,CASSLSGLGERFF
TRBV27,TRBJ1-6,-,CASSFSANNSPLHF